The sequence of this T cell receptor beta chain was determined in a study of T cell responses to AZD1222 COVID-19 vaccine (dated by TCRdb to the early 2020s). The study in broad terms: AZD1222 recipients given second doses at about 4 weeks or at about 12 weeks were pooled, since spike-specific TCR depth and breadth were not found to differ between the two schedules. A total of about 230 trial participants underwent TCR sequencing, of whom 207 received two doses of AZD1222 and about 25 received two doses of the MenACWY control vaccine. Enrollment into the trials was organized by age into subgroups of 18-55, 56-69 and 70-plus years, and those subgroups contained about 160, 30 and 59 TCR-sequenced participants, respectively.

A distance of 7 bases separates the germline ends of V and J, which lose 8 bases and 0 bases respectively. From the cysteine up to the phenylalanine, the CDR3 has a length of 12 residues. The retained sequence is limited to the CDR3, 36 bases, with the frame set at the first base. CDR1 and CDR2, per the germline V gene, are SNHLY and FYNNEI. The time point label of this sample denotes: baseline before first vaccination. Vaccinee samples were obtained from the UK trials COV001 and COV002, which included a single-blind randomized controlled phase 2/3 trial of AZD1222 (ChAdOx1 nCoV-19) in healthy adults. Trial participant PBMC samples were collected at day 0 and day 28 after the second dose for TCRbeta chain sequencing. Overall study results and their limits: Because no day 14 peak-response samples were available, the repertoires could be characterized only after the peak T cell response. Reportedly, close to half of the unique spike-specific TCRs recognized epitopes lying outside the regions that are mutated in the B.1.351 and B.1.1.7 variants. After two AZD1222 doses, both the breadth and the depth of spike-specific TCRs were significantly higher than at day 0 and than in MenACWY recipients. The 56-69-year group was small, and its depth increase did not reach significance, likely because of low power. The vaccine-associated CD4 TCRs covered the entire spike protein, and the dominant responses fell in regions 160-218 and 743-854. Most participants were white British and females outnumbered males, and the authors suggested that clonal diversity may have been underestimated. Conclusions about previously exposed vaccinees are limited because only six or seven AZD1222 recipients were SARS-CoV-2 seropositive at baseline.

About this clone: Its target antigen remains unknown. No clone much larger than this one lies a single base away; base qualities are absent.

The CDR3 regions of human TCRbeta chains were analyzed by immunosequencing. In the authors' own workflow: TCRs in the repertoires were matched against a reference library of SARS-CoV-2-specific TCRs that had been generated with the MIRA antigen-specificity platform. Breadth meant the fraction of unique TCRs that were SARS-CoV-2-associated, whereas depth meant the fraction of total T cells that were SARS-CoV-2-associated. Using the MIRA data, every spike-specific TCR was mapped to the spike region that the TCR reacted to and assigned to either a CD4 or a CD8 class. Log10-transformed breadth and depth values were compared by one-way ANOVA with Sidak's multiple comparisons tests. TCRdb obtained this table from immuneACCESS and retained in-frame rearrangements with V and J assigned. These tables miss some clones; where compared with another copy, unresolved V genes account for less than half of the shortfall, and the remainder is unexplained. The D gene and trimming were derived from the DNA, and the V and J assignments and clone size from that table. This sample comprises 120,000 or so clones, roughly 91% of them detected only once. The ten most abundant clones make up 2.8% of the sample.

The chain links TRBV2 with TRBJ2-5, with the D gene uncertain. Sample: peripheral blood, taken on day 0 of AZD1222 vaccination. The sequence was obtained from an adult in good health. The DNA is TGTGCCAGCTCCCTAGACCAAGAGACCCAGTACTTC. Its coded protein is CASSLDQETQYF.